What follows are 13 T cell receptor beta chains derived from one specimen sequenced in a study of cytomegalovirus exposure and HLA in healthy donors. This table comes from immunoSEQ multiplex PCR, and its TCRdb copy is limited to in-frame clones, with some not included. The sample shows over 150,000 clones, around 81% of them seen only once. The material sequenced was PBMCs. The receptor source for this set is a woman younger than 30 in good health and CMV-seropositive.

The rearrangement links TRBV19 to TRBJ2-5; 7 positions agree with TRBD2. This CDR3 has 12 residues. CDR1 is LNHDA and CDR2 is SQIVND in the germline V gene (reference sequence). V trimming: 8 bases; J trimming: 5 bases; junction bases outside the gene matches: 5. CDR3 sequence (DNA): TGTGCCAGTGGGGGAGGGTTGGAGACCCAGTACTTC. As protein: CASGGGLETQYF.

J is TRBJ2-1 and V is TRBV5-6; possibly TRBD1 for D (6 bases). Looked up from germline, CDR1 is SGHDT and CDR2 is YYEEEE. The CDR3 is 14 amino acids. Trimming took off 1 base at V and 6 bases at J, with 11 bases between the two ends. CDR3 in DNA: TGTGCCAGCAGCTTGCCGGGACAAGGCAATGAGCAGTTCTTC. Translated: CASSLPGQGNEQFF.

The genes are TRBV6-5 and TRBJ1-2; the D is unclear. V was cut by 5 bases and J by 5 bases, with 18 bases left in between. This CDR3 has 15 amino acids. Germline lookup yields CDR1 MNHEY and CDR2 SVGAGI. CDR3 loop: CASSLSRDSSYGYTF. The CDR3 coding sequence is TGTGCCAGCAGTCTTTCCCGTGACTCTTCATATGGCTACACCTTC.

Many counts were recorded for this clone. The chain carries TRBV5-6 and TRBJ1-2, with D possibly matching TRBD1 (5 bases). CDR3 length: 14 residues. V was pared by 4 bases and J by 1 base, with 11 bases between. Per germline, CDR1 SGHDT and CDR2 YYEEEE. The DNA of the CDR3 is TGTGCCAGCAGCACCTGGACAAGTAACTATGGCTACACCTTC. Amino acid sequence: CASSTWTSNYGYTF.

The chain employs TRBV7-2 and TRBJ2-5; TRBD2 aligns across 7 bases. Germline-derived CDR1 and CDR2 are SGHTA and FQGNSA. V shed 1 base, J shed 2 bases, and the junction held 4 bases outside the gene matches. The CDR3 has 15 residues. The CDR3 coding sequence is TGTGCCAGCAGCTTAGTTGCGGGGGTACAAGAGACCCAGTACTTC. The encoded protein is CASSLVAGVQETQYF.

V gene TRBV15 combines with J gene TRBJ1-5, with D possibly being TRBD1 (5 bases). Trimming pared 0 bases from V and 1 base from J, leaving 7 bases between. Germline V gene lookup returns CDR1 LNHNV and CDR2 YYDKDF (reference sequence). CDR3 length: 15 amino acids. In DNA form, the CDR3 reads TGTGCCACCAGCAGAGATGGGGCCAGCAATCAGCCCCAGCATTTT. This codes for CATSRDGASNQPQHF.

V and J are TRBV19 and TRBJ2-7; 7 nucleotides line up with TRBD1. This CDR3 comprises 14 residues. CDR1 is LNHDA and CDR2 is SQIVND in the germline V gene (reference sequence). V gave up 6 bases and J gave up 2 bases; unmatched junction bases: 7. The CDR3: CASSVTGQTYEQYF. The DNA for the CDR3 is TGTGCCAGTAGCGTCACGGGACAGACCTACGAGCAGTACTTC.

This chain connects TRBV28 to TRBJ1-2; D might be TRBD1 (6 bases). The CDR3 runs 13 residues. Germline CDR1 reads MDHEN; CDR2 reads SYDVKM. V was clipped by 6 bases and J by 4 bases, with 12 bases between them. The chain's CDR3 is CASSLRQVYGYTF. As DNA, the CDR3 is TGTGCCAGCAGCCTCAGACAGGTCTATGGCTACACCTTC.

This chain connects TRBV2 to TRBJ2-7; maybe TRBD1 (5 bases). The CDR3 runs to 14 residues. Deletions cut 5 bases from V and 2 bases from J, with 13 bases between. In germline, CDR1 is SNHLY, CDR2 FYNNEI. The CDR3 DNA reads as TGTGCCAGCAGTAGGCAGGGTAAACCCTACGAGCAGTACTTC. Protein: CASSRQGKPYEQYF.

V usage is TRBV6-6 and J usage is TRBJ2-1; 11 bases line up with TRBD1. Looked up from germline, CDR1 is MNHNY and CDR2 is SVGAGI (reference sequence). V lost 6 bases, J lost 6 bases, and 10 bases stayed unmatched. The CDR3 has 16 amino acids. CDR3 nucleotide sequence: TGTGCCAGCAGAACGGGGGAGGGACAGGGGGGCAATGAGCAGTTCTTC. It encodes CASRTGEGQGGNEQFF.

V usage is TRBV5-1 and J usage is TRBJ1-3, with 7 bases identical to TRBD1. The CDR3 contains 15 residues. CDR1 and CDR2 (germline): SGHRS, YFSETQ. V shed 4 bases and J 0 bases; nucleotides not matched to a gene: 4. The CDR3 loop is CASSKGQLSGNTIYF. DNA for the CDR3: TGCGCCAGCAGCAAGGGACAGCTCTCTGGAAACACCATATATTTT.

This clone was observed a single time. CDR3 nucleotide sequence: TGTGCCAGCAGCTTAGCGGGGGGAGTGCAGTTCTTC. Encoded protein: CASSLAGGVQFF. The rearrangement links TRBV11-2 to TRBJ2-1, with TRBD2 identical over 7 bases. This CDR3 has 12 residues. V was clipped by 1 base and J by 12 bases; unmatched bases: 3. Germline values: CDR1 SGHAT, CDR2 FQNNGV. Looking up the rest from reference TRBV11-2 and TRBJ2-1 gives the full variable domain: EAGVAQSPRYKIIEKRQSVAFWCNPISGHATLYWYQQILGQGPKLLIQFQNNGVVDDSQLPKDRFSAERLKGVDSTLKIQPAKLEDSAVYLCASSLAGGVQFFGPGTRLTVL.

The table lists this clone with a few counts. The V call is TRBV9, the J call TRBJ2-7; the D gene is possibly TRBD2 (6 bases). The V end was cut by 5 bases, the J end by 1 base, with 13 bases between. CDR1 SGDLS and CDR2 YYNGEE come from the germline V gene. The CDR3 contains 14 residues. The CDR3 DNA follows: TGTGCCAGCAGTACCGGGAGAGCGTCCTACGAGCAGTACTTC. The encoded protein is CASSTGRASYEQYF.